These 26 T cell receptor beta chains were sequenced from one sample in a study of cytomegalovirus exposure and HLA in healthy donors. Vbeta (60) and Jbeta (13) primers were used in the PCR. Sequenced by immunoSEQ multiplex PCR; TCRdb stores in-frame clones only, minus some. The repertoire holds around 110,000 clones, around 80% seen once, with approximately 2.4% in the top ten. Material: PBMCs. Source of these receptors: a man aged 40-55 years in good health and CMV-seronegative.

The J gene is TRBJ2-3, the V gene TRBV7-8; 9 bases match TRBD1. This CDR3 contains 15 residues. From germline, CDR1 is SGHVS and CDR2 FQNEAQ. J lost 3 bases, V lost 5 bases, and 6 bases had no gene match. The CDR3 sequence: CASSLGTGNTDTQYF. DNA for the CDR3: TGTGCCAGCAGCCTCGGGACAGGGAATACAGATACGCAGTATTTT.

The chain couples TRBV5-1 to TRBJ2-3, with 8 positions matching TRBD1. Germline CDR1 and CDR2: SGHRS and YFSETQ. J was trimmed by 9 bases and V by 4 bases; bases with no gene match: 7. The CDR3 loop spans 13 amino acids. The CDR3 DNA follows: TGCGCCAGCAGCCCCCTCGGACAGGGCACGCAGTATTTT. Protein sequence: CASSPLGQGTQYF.

This chain connects TRBV28 to TRBJ1-2; unclear D gene. CDR1 is MDHEN, CDR2 SYDVKM, per germline. Trimming removed 0 bases from V and 8 bases from J, with 7 bases in between. The CDR3 is 12 amino acids. CDR3 DNA sequence: TGTGCCAGCAGTTTATGGGAGCGAGGCTACACCTTC. Amino acid sequence: CASSLWERGYTF.

As for this clone: An end of the junction differs from the germline gene, which may be a read error. The chain combines TRBV7-9 with TRBJ2-7, with TRBD1 matching 8 bases. CDR1 SEHNR and CDR2 FQNEAQ come from the germline V gene (reference sequence). This CDR3 has 14 residues. The CDR3 nucleotides are TGTTCCAGCAGCTCAGGGACAGGAACCTACGAGCAGTACTTC. This gives the protein CSSSSGTGTYEQYF.

V usage is TRBV4-1 and J usage is TRBJ2-5; D remains unclear. Germline-derived CDR1 and CDR2 are MGHRA and YSYEKL. V gave up 1 base and J gave up 2 bases, with 14 bases separating them. The CDR3 is 16 amino acids. This CDR3 is CASSQGRSGGQETQYF. In DNA, the CDR3 is TGCGCCAGCAGCCAAGGAAGGTCAGGTGGGCAAGAGACCCAGTACTTC.

This rearrangement joins TRBV6-5 to TRBJ2-6, with D maybe TRBD1 (6 bases). This CDR3 region has 15 residues. Germline CDR1 is MNHEY and CDR2 is SVGAGI. V was shortened by 6 bases and J by 1 base, with 10 bases between the two germline ends. The CDR3 DNA is TGTGCCAGCAGACCCAGGGGATCTGGGGCCAACGTCCTGACTTTC. Its translation: CASRPRGSGANVLTF.

This clone appeared a single time. V usage is TRBV5-4 and J usage is TRBJ1-4; 9 nucleotides agree with TRBD1. The trim removed 4 bases at V and 7 bases at J, leaving 5 bases unmatched. The CDR3 is 14 amino acids. Germline CDR1 reads SGHNT; CDR2 reads YYREEE (reference sequence). CDR3 region: CASSKTGGAEKLFF. Here the CDR3 DNA reads TGTGCCAGCAGCAAGACAGGGGGTGCTGAAAAACTGTTTTTT.

The sample holds one count of this clone. The genes are TRBV13 and TRBJ2-7; D is perhaps TRBD1 (6 bases). Germline CDR1 reads PRHDT; CDR2 reads FYEKMQ (reference sequence). The length of the CDR3 is 13 residues. V was trimmed by 5 bases and J by 4 bases, leaving 12 bases between them. The DNA for the CDR3 is TGTGCCAGCAGCCAAGGACAGAGGTACGAGCAGTACTTC. This translates into CASSQGQRYEQYF. Variable domain in full (rest from reference TRBV13 and TRBJ2-7): AAGVIQSPRHLIKEKRETATLKCYPIPRHDTVYWYQQGPGQDPQFLISFYEKMQSDKGSIPDRFSAQQFSDYHSELNMSSLELGDSALYFCASSQGQRYEQYFGPGTRLTVT.

This clone was observed a single time. The gene calls are TRBV6-1 and TRBJ1-2; 9 bases are a match to TRBD1. This CDR3 region has 16 residues. Germline CDR1 reads MNHNS; CDR2 reads SASEGT. Unmatched junction bases numbered 8, after V lost 1 base and J lost 5 bases. In DNA form, the CDR3 reads TGTGCCAGCAGTGAAGTCGCCGGGACAGGGTATTATGGCTACACCTTC. Translating gives CASSEVAGTGYYGYTF.

This clone came up once. V and J are TRBV5-1 and TRBJ1-1; weak D call: TRBD1 (5 bases). The V end was cut by 4 bases, the J end by 6 bases, with 19 bases between. CDR3 length equals 15 residues. Germline V gene lookup returns CDR1 SGHRS and CDR2 YFSETQ. The CDR3 DNA follows: TGCGCCAGCAGCCCTACCCTGTCCGGAGGGGCTGAAGCTTTCTTT. Its translation: CASSPTLSGGAEAFF.

This rearrangement joins TRBV5-8 to TRBJ2-1; 8 nucleotides match TRBD2. The CDR3 runs to 15 residues. V was pared by 4 bases and J by 0 bases, with 3 bases of the junction left unmatched. Per germline, CDR1 SGHTS and CDR2 YDEGEE. The CDR3 bases are TGTGCCAGCAGCCCGGGACTAGTCTCCTACAATGAGCAGTTCTTC. Translated, it gives CASSPGLVSYNEQFF.

The CDR3 sequence: CASRLERDRGPNNEQFF. The CDR3, as DNA: TGTGCAAGTCGCTTAGAAAGAGACAGGGGACCAAACAATGAGCAGTTCTTC. The genes are TRBV12-2 and TRBJ2-1; the D call TRBD1 from the table was never checked on the DNA. TRBV12-2 is an annotated pseudogene. CDR3 length: 17 residues.

The V gene is TRBV5-6, the J gene TRBJ2-7; the match to TRBD1 covers 8 bases. This CDR3 spans 13 amino acids. The V gene end was trimmed by 4 bases and the J gene end by 0 bases; junction bases not matched to a gene: 0. CDR1 is SGHDT, CDR2 YYEEEE, per germline. CDR3 sequence: CASSTGGSYEQYF. CDR3 sequence (DNA): TGTGCCAGCAGCACAGGGGGCTCCTACGAGCAGTACTTC.

This chain connects TRBV6-6 to TRBJ1-2; TRBD1 matches 10 bases. Germline trimming cut 6 bases from V and 3 bases from J; bases unmatched to any gene: 1. CDR3 length: 13 residues. From germline, CDR1 is MNHNY and CDR2 SVGAGI (reference sequence). CDR3 nucleotide sequence: TGTGCCAGCAGCGGACAGGGGGACTATGGCTACACCTTC. As protein: CASSGQGDYGYTF.

This chain links TRBV27 with TRBJ2-7; 8 bases agree with TRBD1. CDR3 size: 12 residues. V shed 8 bases, J shed 6 bases, and the junction held 6 bases outside the gene matches. Germline lookup yields CDR1 MNHEY and CDR2 SMNVEV (reference sequence). The CDR3 region is CASGQGTGEQYF. The CDR3, as DNA: TGTGCCAGCGGACAGGGCACGGGCGAGCAGTACTTC.

This clone was observed a handful of times. The genes are TRBV21-1 and TRBJ1-5; TRBD1 reflects the table's D call only, with no check against the DNA. TRBV21-1 is noted as a pseudogene. This CDR3 is built from 15 residues. The CDR3 DNA is TGTGCCAGCAGCAAAGTAGGGACAGTATGTCAGCCCCAGCATTTT. This translates into CASSKVGTVCQPQHF.

The chain links TRBV6-6 to TRBJ2-7; TRBD2 is a possible D gene (6 bases). This CDR3 is built from 14 residues. Germline V CDR1 and CDR2: MNHNY, SVGAGI (reference sequence). Trimming stripped 5 bases from V and 2 bases from J, with 13 bases between. CDR3 in amino acids: CASSSGRAPYEQYF. In DNA, the CDR3 is TGTGCCAGCAGTAGCGGGCGGGCACCCTACGAGCAGTACTTC.

In this sample, this clone turned up once. This sequence joins TRBV6-4 and TRBJ2-1, with 7 bases identical to TRBD2. CDR1 is MRHNA and CDR2 is SNTAGT in the germline V gene. V lost 3 bases to trimming and J lost 7 bases; unmatched junction nucleotides: 9. The CDR3 has 15 residues. The chain's CDR3 is CASSDWASGSNEQFF. The DNA of the CDR3 is TGTGCCAGCAGTGATTGGGCTAGCGGTTCGAATGAGCAGTTCTTC.

The chain uses TRBV27 and TRBJ2-7, with 9 bases matching TRBD1. This CDR3 has 16 residues. Per the germline V gene, CDR1 is MNHEY and CDR2 is SMNVEV (reference sequence). V lost 3 bases and J lost 5; bases outside the gene matches: 11. CDR3 bases: TGTGCCAGCAGTTTCACCGGGACAGGGACTTTAGACGAGCAGTACTTC. This sequence encodes CASSFTGTGTLDEQYF.

This chain connects TRBV7-3 to TRBJ2-2, with TRBD2 matching over 8 bases. Germline CDR1 reads SGHTA; CDR2 reads FQGTGA. This CDR3 has 15 residues. V lost 5 bases and J lost 5; bases outside the gene matches: 7. In DNA, the CDR3 is TGTGCCAGCAGCCCTAACGGCGGGGGGACCGGGGAGCTGTTTTTT. Translation gives CASSPNGGGTGELFF.

This sequence joins TRBV29-1 and TRBJ2-5; the D gene is possibly TRBD1 (7 bases). The end of the DNA is better explained by TRBJ2-7, so the J call may be wrong. CDR1 is SQVTM, CDR2 ANQGSEA, per germline. This CDR3 comprises 13 residues. The CDR3 nucleotides read TGCAGCGTTGGGAGGGGGCGCGCCTACGAGCAGTACTTC. This gives the protein CSVGRGRAYEQYF.

This chain links TRBV4-1 with TRBJ2-3; D is undetermined. Trimming pared 0 bases from V and 2 bases from J, leaving 15 bases between. Germline CDR1 reads MGHRA; CDR2 reads YSYEKL. This CDR3 has 17 residues. The CDR3: CASSQEILGRLTDTQYF. CDR3 sequence (DNA): TGCGCCAGCAGCCAAGAAATTCTTGGCAGGCTCACAGATACGCAGTATTTT.

The chain employs TRBV5-4 and TRBJ2-7, with D possibly matching TRBD2 (5 bases). With 3 bases removed from V and 2 bases from J, the gap between germline ends came to 18 bases. The CDR3 length is 16 residues. Per the germline V gene, CDR1 is SGHNT and CDR2 is YYREEE (reference sequence). CDR3 protein: CASSSTASLVPYEQYF. In nucleotides, the CDR3 is TGTGCCAGCAGCTCGACCGCTAGCCTGGTTCCCTACGAGCAGTACTTC.

The V and J genes are TRBV27 and TRBJ2-7, with 9 bases identical to TRBD2. Germline CDR1 and CDR2: MNHEY and SMNVEV (reference sequence). This CDR3 region has 14 residues. Trimming took 4 bases from V and 6 from J; bases not matched to a gene: 7. Here the CDR3 reads CASSYGGGAREQYF. DNA of the CDR3: TGTGCCAGCAGTTATGGCGGGGGGGCCCGCGAGCAGTACTTC.

The genes are TRBV29-1 and TRBJ2-5; 10 bases agree with TRBD2. Germline trimming cut 2 bases from V and 7 bases from J; bases unmatched to any gene: 7. The CDR3 runs to 14 residues. CDR1 and CDR2 (germline): SQVTM, ANQGSEA. CDR3 loop: CSVESLAGGRTQYF. The CDR3 region has the DNA TGCAGCGTTGAAAGTTTAGCGGGGGGTAGGACCCAGTACTTC.

CDR3 sequence (DNA): TGCGCCAGCAGTCGTTCCGGGACTTCGAGCTCCTATAATTCACCCCTCCACTTT. Protein: CASSRSGTSSSYNSPLHF. The rearrangement joins TRBV23-1 to TRBJ1-6; D is perhaps TRBD1 (5 bases). TRBV23-1 is designated an ORF whose function remains uncertain. The CDR3 loop spans 18 amino acids. With 4 bases removed from V and 0 bases from J, the gap between germline ends came to 16 bases.